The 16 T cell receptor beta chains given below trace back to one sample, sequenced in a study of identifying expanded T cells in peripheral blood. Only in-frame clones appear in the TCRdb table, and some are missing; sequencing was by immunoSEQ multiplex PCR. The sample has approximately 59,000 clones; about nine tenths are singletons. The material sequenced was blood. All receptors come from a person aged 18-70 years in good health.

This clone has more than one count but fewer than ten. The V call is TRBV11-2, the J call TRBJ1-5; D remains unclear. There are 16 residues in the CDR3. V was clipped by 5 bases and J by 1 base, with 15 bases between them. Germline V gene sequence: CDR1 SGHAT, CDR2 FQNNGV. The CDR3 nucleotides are TGTGCCAGCAGCCCGTCGCCCGGAAGGAGCAATCAGCCCCAGCATTTT. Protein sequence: CASSPSPGRSNQPQHF.

CDR3 residues: CAWRGGEYNSPLHF. The CDR3, as DNA: TGTGCCTGGAGAGGAGGGGAATATAATTCACCCCTCCACTTT. The chain uses TRBV30 and TRBJ1-6, with D perhaps TRBD1 (5 bases). CDR3 size: 14 residues. V dropped 3 bases and J dropped 4 bases, with 10 bases sitting between them. Germline lookup yields CDR1 GTSNPN and CDR2 SVGIG (reference sequence). Drawing the rest from reference TRBV30 and TRBJ1-6, the complete variable domain is SQTIHQWPATLVQPVGSPLSLECTVEGTSNPNLYWYRQAAGRGLQLLFYSVGIGQISSEVPQNLSASRPQDRQFILSSKKLLLSDSGFYLCAWRGGEYNSPLHFGNGTRLTVT.

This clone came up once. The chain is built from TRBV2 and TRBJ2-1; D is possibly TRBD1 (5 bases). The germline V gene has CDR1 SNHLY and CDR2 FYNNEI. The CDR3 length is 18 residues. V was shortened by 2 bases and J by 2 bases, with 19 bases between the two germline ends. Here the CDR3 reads CASSEYFGALPTYNEQFF. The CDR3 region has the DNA TGTGCCAGCAGTGAATACTTTGGGGCGCTTCCTACCTACAATGAGCAGTTCTTC. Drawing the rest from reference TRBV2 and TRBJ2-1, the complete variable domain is EPEVTQTPSHQVTQMGQEVILRCVPISNHLYFYWYRQILGQKVEFLVSFYNNEISEKSEIFDDQFSVERPDGSNFTLKIRSTKLEDSAMYFCASSEYFGALPTYNEQFFGPGTRLTVL.

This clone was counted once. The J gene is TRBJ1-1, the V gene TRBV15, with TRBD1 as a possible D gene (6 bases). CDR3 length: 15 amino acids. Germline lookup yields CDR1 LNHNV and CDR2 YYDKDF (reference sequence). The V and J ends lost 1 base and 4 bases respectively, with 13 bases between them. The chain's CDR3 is CATSRAAEGVTEAFF. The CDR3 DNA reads TGTGCCACCAGCAGAGCGGCGGAGGGGGTCACTGAAGCTTTCTTT.

CDR3 amino acids: CASSSSGTDYEQYF. As DNA, the CDR3 is TGTGCCAGCAGCTCATCCGGGACAGACTACGAGCAGTACTTC. The chain recombines TRBV7-2 with TRBJ2-7; TRBD1 matches at 7 bases. V lost 4 bases, J lost 3 bases, and 6 bases stayed unmatched. Germline-derived CDR1 and CDR2 are SGHTA and FQGNSA. The CDR3 contains 14 residues.

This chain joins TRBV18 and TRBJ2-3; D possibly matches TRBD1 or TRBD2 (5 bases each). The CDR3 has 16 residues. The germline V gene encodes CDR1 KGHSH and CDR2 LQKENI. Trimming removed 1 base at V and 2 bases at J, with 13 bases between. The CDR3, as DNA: TGTGCCAGCTCACCACGAGTGGGGACCCACACAGATACGCAGTATTTT. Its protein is CASSPRVGTHTDTQYF. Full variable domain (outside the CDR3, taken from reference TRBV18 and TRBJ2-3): NAGVMQNPRHLVRRRGQEARLRCSPMKGHSHVYWYRQLPEEGLKFMVYLQKENIIDESGMPKERFSAEFPKEGPSILRIQQVVRGDSAAYFCASSPRVGTHTDTQYFGPGTRLTVL.

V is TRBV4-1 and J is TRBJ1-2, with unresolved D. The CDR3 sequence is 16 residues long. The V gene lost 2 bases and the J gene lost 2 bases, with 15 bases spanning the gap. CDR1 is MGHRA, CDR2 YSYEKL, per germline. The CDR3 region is CASSQPLAGQNYGYTF. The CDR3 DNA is TGCGCCAGCAGCCAACCTTTGGCCGGTCAAAACTATGGCTACACCTTC.

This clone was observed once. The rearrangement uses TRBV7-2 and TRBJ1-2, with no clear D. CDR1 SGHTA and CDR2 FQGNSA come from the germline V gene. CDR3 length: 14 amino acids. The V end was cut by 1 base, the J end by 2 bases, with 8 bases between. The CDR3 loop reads CASSLGGVNYGYTF. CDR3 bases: TGTGCCAGCAGCTTAGGCGGGGTAAACTATGGCTACACCTTC. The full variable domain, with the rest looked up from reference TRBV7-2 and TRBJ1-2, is GAGVSQSPSNKVTEKGKDVELRCDPISGHTALYWYRQSLGQGLEFLIYFQGNSAPDKSGLPSDRFSAERTGGSVSTLTIQRTQQEDSAVYLCASSLGGVNYGYTFGSGTRLTVV.

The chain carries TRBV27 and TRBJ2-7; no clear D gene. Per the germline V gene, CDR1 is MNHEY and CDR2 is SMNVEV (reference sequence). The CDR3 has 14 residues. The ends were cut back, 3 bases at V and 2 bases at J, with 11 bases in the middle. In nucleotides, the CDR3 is TGTGCCAGCAGTTTGAAGGACGGAACCTACGAGCAGTACTTC. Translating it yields CASSLKDGTYEQYF.

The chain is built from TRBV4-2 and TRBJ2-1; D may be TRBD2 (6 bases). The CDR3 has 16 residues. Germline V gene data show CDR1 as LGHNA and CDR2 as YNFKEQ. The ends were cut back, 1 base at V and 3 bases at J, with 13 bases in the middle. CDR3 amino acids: CASSQVLLRDYNEQFF. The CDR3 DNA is TGTGCCAGCAGCCAAGTCCTTTTGCGGGACTACAATGAGCAGTTCTTC.

The CDR3 sequence is CASSYFQGGTDTQYF. CDR3 sequence (DNA): TGTGCCAGCAGTTACTTCCAAGGGGGCACAGATACGCAGTATTTT. V and J are TRBV6-5 and TRBJ2-3; possible D gene TRBD1, 5 bases. This CDR3 has 15 residues. Germline CDR1 reads MNHEY; CDR2 reads SVGAGI. V lost 1 base and J 1 base, leaving 9 bases between the germline ends.

The CDR3 region is CASSLFAGAYANEQFF. CDR3 bases: TGTGCCAGCAGCTTATTTGCGGGAGCGTACGCGAATGAGCAGTTCTTC. The J gene is TRBJ2-1, the V gene TRBV7-2; TRBD2 matches 7 bases. Trimming took 2 bases from V and 7 from J; bases not matched to a gene: 11. Per germline, CDR1 SGHTA and CDR2 FQGNSA. This CDR3 comprises 16 residues.

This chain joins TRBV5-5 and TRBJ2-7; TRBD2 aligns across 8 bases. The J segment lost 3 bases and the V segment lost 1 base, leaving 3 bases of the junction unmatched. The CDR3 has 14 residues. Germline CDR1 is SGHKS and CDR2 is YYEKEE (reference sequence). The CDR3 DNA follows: TGTGCCAGCAGCTTGAGGGGACTAGACTACGAGCAGTACTTC. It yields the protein CASSLRGLDYEQYF.

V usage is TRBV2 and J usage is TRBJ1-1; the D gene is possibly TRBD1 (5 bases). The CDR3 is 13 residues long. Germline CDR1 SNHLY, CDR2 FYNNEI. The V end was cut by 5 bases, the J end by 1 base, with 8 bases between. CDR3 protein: CASSRGQNTEAFF. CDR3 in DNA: TGTGCCAGCAGTCGCGGACAGAACACTGAAGCTTTCTTT.

CDR3 amino acids: CASSYAGPNEQFF. For the CDR3, the DNA is TGTGCCAGCAGTTACGCGGGCCCCAATGAGCAGTTCTTC. The genes are TRBV2 and TRBJ2-1; possible D gene TRBD2, 5 bases. The CDR3 extends over 13 amino acids. Germline V gene sequence: CDR1 SNHLY, CDR2 FYNNEI. The V and J ends lost 5 bases and 6 bases respectively, with 11 bases between them.

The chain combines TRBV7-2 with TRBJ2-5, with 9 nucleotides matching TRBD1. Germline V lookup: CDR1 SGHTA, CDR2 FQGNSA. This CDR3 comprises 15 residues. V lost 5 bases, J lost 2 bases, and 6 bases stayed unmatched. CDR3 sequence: CASSRQGGGQETQYF. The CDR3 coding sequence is TGTGCCAGCAGCAGACAGGGGGGCGGTCAAGAGACCCAGTACTTC.